This TCR beta chain was sequenced during a study of T cell clones after liver transplantation. Using immunoSEQ multiplex PCR, the repertoire was profiled, and TCRdb retains in-frame clones only, with some absent. The profile shows about 75,000 clones, roughly 84% of them singletons. The material sequenced was CD4+ T cells from blood, taken 48 to 50 months after liver transplant. The TCR originated in a human patient who received a liver transplant. Certain T cells may be donor cells from the graft.

CDR3 region: CASSPPGQGADTQYF. The CDR3, as DNA: TGTGCCAGCTCACCCCCGGGACAGGGGGCGGATACGCAGTATTTT. The genes are TRBV18 and TRBJ2-3, with TRBD1 matching 12 bases. Germline CDR1 and CDR2: KGHSH and LQKENI. CDR3 length equals 15 residues. V lost 3 bases and J lost 6; bases outside the gene matches: 4.